This T cell receptor (beta chain) was documented in a study of cytomegalovirus exposure and HLA in healthy donors. The overall study: In a previous analysis, about 100 million unique TCR beta sequences were found from 150 million to 200 million T cells.

PCR was performed using 60 Vbeta and 13 Jbeta primers. Sequenced by immunoSEQ multiplex PCR; TCRdb stores in-frame clones only, minus some. The data hold roughly 180,000 clones, with around 82% observed a single time. Germline loops: CDR1 MNHNS, CDR2 SASEGT. The CDR3 has 15 amino acids. The V end was cut by 3 bases, the J end by 6 bases, with 15 bases between. The clonotype originates from a male donor in good health and CMV-seronegative. The sequenced sample consisted of PBMCs. This chain links TRBV6-1 with TRBJ1-5; TRBD1 is a possible D gene (6 bases). CDR3 in DNA: TGTGCCAGCAGTGATCGAGAAGGGGGGGGTCAGCCCCAGCATTTT. Translation: CASSDREGGGQPQHF.